A selection of T cell receptor beta chains follows, all from one sample in a study of early T cells in non-severe SARS-CoV-2 infection. TCRdb re-called the 5' RACE reads with MiXCR, one entry per CDR3 protein. Among about 30,000 distinct CDR3 sequences, more than 5% were seen once, and the ten largest hold 9.5% to 14%. The sequenced material came from whole blood. These receptors were taken from an adult who was a healthcare worker with PCR-confirmed SARS-CoV-2 infection or an uninfected control (not recorded which). Both conserved end residues are trimmed from each CDR3. The order of the fields is V gene, J gene, D gene, CDR3 protein. D genes are given only for firm matches.

TRBV7-6	TRBJ1-1	TRBD1	ASSLEGTGESEAF
TRBV7-2	TRBJ2-1	NA	ASSPQQASYNEQF
TRBV4-2	TRBJ2-6	TRBD1	ASSHGGQGAFGANVLT
TRBV11-3	TRBJ2-7	NA	ASSSIGSREQY
TRBV7-8	TRBJ2-1	TRBD1	ASSLHPDRGTVNNEQF
TRBV7-2	TRBJ2-7	NA	ASSFGTEFYEQY
TRBV10-3	TRBJ1-1	NA	AISDRDRRGPEAF
TRBV7-8	TRBJ2-7	NA	ASSLGDPASEQY
TRBV7-7	TRBJ2-1	TRBD2	ASSLELADHNEQF
TRBV28	TRBJ2-2	TRBD1	ASSPGTGSTGELF
TRBV27	TRBJ2-3	NA	ASSGRAPQGTDTQY
TRBV10-2	TRBJ2-7	NA	ATKFDREAFYEQY
TRBV28	TRBJ2-7	NA	ASQTSKYEQY
TRBV20-1	TRBJ2-7	TRBD2	SASLSGNPAYEQY
TRBV5-1	TRBJ1-1	NA	ASSLAALDGEAF
TRBV6-2/TRBV6-3	TRBJ2-7	TRBD2	ASSYGTSGSYEQY
TRBV20-1	TRBJ1-1	NA	SARVPLNTEAF
TRBV19	TRBJ2-7	TRBD1	ASNKRGTGSSYEQY